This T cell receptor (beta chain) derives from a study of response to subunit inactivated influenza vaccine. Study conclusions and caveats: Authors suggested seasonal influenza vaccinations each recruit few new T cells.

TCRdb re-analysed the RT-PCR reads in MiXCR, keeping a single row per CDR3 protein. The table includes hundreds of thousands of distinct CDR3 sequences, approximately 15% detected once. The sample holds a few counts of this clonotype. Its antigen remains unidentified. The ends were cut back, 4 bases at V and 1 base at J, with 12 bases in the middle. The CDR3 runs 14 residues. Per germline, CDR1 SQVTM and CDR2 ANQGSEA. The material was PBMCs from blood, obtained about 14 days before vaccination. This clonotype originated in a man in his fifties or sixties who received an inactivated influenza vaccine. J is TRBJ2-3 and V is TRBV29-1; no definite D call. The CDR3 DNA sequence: TGCAGCGTTGGCCCTAGGTTTGGCACAGATACGCAGTATTTT. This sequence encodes CSVGPRFGTDTQYF.